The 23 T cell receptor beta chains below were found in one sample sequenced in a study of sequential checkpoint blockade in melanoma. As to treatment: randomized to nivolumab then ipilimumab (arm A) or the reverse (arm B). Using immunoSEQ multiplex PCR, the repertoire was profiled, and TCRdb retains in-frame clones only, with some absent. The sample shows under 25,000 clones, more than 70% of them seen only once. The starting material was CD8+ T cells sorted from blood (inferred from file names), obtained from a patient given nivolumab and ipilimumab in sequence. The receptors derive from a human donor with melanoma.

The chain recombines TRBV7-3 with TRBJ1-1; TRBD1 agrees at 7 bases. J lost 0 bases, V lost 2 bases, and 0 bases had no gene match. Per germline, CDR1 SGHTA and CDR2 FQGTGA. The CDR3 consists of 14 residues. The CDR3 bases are TGTGCCAGCAGCTTAGGGACAGTGAACACTGAAGCTTTCTTT. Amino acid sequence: CASSLGTVNTEAFF.

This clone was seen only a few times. The CDR3 loop is CASRQQGPREKLFF. The CDR3 DNA reads TGTGCCAGCAGACAACAGGGGCCCCGGGAAAAACTGTTTTTT. The V and J genes are TRBV6-5 and TRBJ1-4, with TRBD1 identical over 7 bases. The CDR3 is 14 amino acids. The ends lost 6 bases at V and 8 bases at J; junction bases unmatched: 9. Germline-derived CDR1 and CDR2 are MNHEY and SVGAGI.

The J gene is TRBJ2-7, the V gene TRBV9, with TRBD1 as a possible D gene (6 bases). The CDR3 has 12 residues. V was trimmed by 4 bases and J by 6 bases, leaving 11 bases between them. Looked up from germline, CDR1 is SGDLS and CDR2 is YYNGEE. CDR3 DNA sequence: TGTGCCAGCAGCTCCTCAGGGGTCGAGCAGTACTTC. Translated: CASSSSGVEQYF.

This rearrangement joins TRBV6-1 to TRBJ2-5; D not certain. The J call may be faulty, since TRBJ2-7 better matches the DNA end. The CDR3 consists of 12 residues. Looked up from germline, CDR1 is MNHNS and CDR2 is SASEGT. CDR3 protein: CASSEWAYEQYF. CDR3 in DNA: TGTGCCAGCAGTGAATGGGCCTACGAGCAGTACTTC.

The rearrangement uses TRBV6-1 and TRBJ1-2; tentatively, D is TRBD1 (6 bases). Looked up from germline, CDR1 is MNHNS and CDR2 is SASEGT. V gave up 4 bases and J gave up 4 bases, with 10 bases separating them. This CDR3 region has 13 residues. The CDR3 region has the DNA TGTGCCAGCAGTGGCCGGGACATCTATGGCTACACCTTC. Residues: CASSGRDIYGYTF.

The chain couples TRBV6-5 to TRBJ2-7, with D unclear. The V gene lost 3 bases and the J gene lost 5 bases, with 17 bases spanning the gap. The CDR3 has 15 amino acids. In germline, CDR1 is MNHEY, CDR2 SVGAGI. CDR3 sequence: CASSYLEGTKDEQYF. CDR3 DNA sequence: TGTGCCAGCAGTTATTTGGAAGGAACTAAGGACGAGCAGTACTTC.

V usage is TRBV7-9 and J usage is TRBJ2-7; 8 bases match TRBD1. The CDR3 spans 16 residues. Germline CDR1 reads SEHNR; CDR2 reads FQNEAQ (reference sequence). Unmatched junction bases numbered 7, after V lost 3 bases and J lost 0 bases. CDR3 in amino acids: CASSLGGTGLSYEQYF. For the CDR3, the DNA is TGTGCCAGCAGCTTGGGCGGGACAGGCCTCTCCTACGAGCAGTACTTC.

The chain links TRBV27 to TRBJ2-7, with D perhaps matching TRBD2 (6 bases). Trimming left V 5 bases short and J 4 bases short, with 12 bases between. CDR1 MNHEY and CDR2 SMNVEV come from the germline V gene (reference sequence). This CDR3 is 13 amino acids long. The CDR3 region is CASSPRGGYEQYF. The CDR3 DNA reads TGTGCCAGCAGTCCCCGCGGAGGGTACGAGCAGTACTTC.

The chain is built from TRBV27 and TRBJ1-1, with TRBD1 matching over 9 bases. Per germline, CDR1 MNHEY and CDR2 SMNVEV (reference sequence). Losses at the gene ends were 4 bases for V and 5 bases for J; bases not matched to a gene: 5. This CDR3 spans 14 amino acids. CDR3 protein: CASSWGQGRTEAFF. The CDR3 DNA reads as TGTGCCAGCAGTTGGGGACAGGGTAGGACTGAAGCTTTCTTT.

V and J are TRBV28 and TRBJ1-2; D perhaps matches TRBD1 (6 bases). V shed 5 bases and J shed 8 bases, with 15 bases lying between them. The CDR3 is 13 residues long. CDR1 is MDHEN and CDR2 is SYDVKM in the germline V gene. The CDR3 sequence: CASSLTGSRGYTF. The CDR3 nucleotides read TGTGCCAGCAGTCTCACAGGGTCTAGGGGCTACACCTTC.

The CDR3 loop reads CASRAGQGYEQYF. CDR3 sequence (DNA): TGTGCCAGCAGGGCGGGACAGGGTTACGAGCAGTACTTC. This rearrangement joins TRBV2 to TRBJ2-7; 9 positions match TRBD1. The ends lost 6 bases at V and 4 bases at J; junction bases unmatched: 4. The CDR3 is made up of 13 amino acids. Germline V gives CDR1 SNHLY, CDR2 FYNNEI.

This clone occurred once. The CDR3, as DNA: TGTGCCAGCAGCTCTACCAGGGAGGGGAACACTGAAGCTTTCTTT. Its translation is CASSSTREGNTEAFF. This chain joins TRBV21-1 and TRBJ1-1. TRBV21-1 is a recognized pseudogene. This CDR3 region has 15 residues.

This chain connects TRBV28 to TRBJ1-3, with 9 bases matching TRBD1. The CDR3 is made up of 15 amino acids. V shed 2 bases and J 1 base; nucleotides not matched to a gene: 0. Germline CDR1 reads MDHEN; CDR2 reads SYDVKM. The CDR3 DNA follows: TGTGCCAGCAGTTTAGACAGGGGGTCTGGAAACACCATATATTTT. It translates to CASSLDRGSGNTIYF.

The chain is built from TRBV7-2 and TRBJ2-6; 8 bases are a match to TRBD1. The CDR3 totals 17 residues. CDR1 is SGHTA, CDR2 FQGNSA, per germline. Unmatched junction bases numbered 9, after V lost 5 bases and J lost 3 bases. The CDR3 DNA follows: TGTGCCAGCAGCCGCAAGACAGGGGTTAGTGGGGCCAACGTCCTGACTTTC. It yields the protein CASSRKTGVSGANVLTF.

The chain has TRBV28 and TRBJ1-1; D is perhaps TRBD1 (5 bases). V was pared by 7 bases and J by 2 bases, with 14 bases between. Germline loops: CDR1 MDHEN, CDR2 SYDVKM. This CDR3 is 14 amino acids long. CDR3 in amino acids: CASNPDRFNTEAFF. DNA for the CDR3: TGTGCCAGCAACCCCGACAGATTTAACACTGAAGCTTTCTTT. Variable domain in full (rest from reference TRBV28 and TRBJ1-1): DVKVTQSSRYLVKRTGEKVFLECVQDMDHENMFWYRQDPGLGLRLIYFSYDVKMKEKGDIPEGYSVSREKKERFSLILESASTNQTSMYLCASNPDRFNTEAFFGQGTRLTVV.

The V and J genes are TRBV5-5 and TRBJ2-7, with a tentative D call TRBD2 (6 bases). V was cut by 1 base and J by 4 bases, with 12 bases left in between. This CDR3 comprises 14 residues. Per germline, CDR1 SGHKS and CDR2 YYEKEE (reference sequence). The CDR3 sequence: CASSLWGEAYEQYF. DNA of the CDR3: TGTGCCAGCAGCTTGTGGGGGGAGGCATACGAGCAGTACTTC. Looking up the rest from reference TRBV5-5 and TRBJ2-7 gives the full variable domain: DAGVTQSPTHLIKTRGQQVTLRCSPISGHKSVSWYQQVLGQGPQFIFQYYEKEERGRGNFPDRFSARQFPNYSSELNVNALLLGDSALYLCASSLWGEAYEQYFGPGTRLTVT.

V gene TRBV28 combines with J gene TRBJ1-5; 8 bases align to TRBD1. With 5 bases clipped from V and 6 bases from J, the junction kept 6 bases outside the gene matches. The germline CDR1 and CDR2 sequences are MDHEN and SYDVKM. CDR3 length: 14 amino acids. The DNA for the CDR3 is TGTGCCAGCAGTGGCGCCAGGGGGCCTCAGCCCCAGCATTTT. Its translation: CASSGARGPQPQHF.

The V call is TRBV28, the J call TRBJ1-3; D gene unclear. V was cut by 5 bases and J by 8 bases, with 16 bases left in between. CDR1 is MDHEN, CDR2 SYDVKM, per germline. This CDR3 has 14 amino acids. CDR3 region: CASSGPGYQDTIYF. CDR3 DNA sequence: TGTGCCAGCAGTGGACCGGGGTATCAGGACACCATATATTTT.

The CDR3 DNA follows: TGTGCCAGCAGCTTAGGGGACTTACTCTACGAGCAGTACTTC. This encodes CASSLGDLLYEQYF. V usage is TRBV7-9 and J usage is TRBJ2-5, with a possible D match to TRBD2 (6 bases). The DNA end is a closer match to TRBJ2-7, so the J assignment may be wrong. CDR1 and CDR2 (germline): SEHNR, FQNEAQ (reference sequence). There are 14 residues in the CDR3.

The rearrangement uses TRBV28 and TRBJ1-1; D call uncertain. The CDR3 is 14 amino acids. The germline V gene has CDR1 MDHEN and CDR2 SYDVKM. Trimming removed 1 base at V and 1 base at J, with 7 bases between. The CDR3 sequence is CASSLYQSNTEAFF. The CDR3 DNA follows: TGTGCCAGCAGTTTATATCAGTCGAACACTGAAGCTTTCTTT.

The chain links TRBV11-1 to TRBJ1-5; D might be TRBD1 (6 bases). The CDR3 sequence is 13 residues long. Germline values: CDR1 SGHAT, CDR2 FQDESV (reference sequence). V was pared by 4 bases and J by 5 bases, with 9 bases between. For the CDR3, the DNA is TGTGCCAGCAGCTGGGACACCTATCAGCCCCAGCATTTT. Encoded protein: CASSWDTYQPQHF.

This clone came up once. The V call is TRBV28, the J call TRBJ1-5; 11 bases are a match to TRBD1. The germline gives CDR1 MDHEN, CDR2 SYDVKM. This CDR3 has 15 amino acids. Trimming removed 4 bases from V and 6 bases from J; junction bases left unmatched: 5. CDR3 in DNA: TGTGCCAGCAGTTCCCCCGGGACAGGGGGTCAGCCCCAGCATTTT. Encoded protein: CASSSPGTGGQPQHF.

The CDR3 DNA follows: TGTGCCAGCAGTTTCCTAGCGGAGGGAACCTACGAGCAGTACTTC. This gives the protein CASSFLAEGTYEQYF. The J gene is TRBJ2-7, the V gene TRBV27; 7 nucleotides match TRBD2. V lost 3 bases and J lost 2; bases outside the gene matches: 7. The germline V gene has CDR1 MNHEY and CDR2 SMNVEV (reference sequence). CDR3 size: 15 residues.